This is a list of T cell receptor beta chains from one sample in a study of cytomegalovirus exposure and HLA in healthy donors. Profiling relied on immunoSEQ multiplex PCR, and the TCRdb table lists in-frame clones only, not all of them. Of some 120,000 clones in the sample, 55% to 75% were seen once. The sample taken for sequencing was PBMCs. All receptors come from a woman aged 40 to 49 in good health and CMV-seropositive. Both conserved end residues are trimmed from each CDR3.

j_call v_call cdr3_aa
TRBJ1-1 TRBV30 ASIPGTALNTEAF
TRBJ1-1 TRBV7-9 SSGPYSGTAAF
TRBJ2-7 TRBV7-2 ASSLKRDSAYEQY
TRBJ2-1 TRBV6-6 ASRSTSGAGYNEQF
TRBJ1-2 TRBV29-1 SVPGTGSNYGYT
TRBJ1-5 TRBV9 ASSVDPGVNQPQH
TRBJ1-2 TRBV7-2 ASSRSTGRLDYGYT
TRBJ2-3 TRBV6-4 ASSDSQGGDTQY
TRBJ1-3 TRBV2 ATTGRTTGSGNTIY
TRBJ1-4 TRBV4-3 ASSQGGAGEKLF
TRBJ1-5 TRBV7-2 ASSLGESGGGQPQH
TRBJ2-3 TRBV7-9 ASSRTSGYTDTQY
TRBJ1-1 TRBV7-9 ASSSRGDTEAF
TRBJ2-5 TRBV14 ASSQVPGETQY
TRBJ2-1 TRBV2 ASSDSGTINPHSYNEQF
TRBJ2-7 TRBV5-6 ASSASGTTPYEQY
TRBJ1-4 TRBV5-6 ASSRQGEGEKLF
TRBJ1-1 TRBV28 ASSRTDRENTEAF
TRBJ1-5 TRBV15 ATSTHPGQGERVSGQPQH
TRBJ2-4 TRBV4-3 ASSQGLTELAKNIQY
TRBJ2-5 TRBV5-1 ASSWGTVQETQY
TRBJ2-7 TRBV5-4 ASSLGVSYEQY
TRBJ2-3 TRBV7-3 ASSLAGGYTDTQY
TRBJ2-5 TRBV4-1 ASSREGTSGSREQY
TRBJ1-1 TRBV6-5 ASRGQTINTEAF
TRBJ2-1 TRBV9 ASSPTAGMPGNEQF
TRBJ1-2 TRBV7-2 ASSLGGQNYGYT
TRBJ2-3 TRBV5-4 ASSLGGTSGSSTDTQY
TRBJ1-1 TRBV6-4 ASSDSSGGKAF
TRBJ1-2 TRBV7-2 ASSSRAETVPENGYT
TRBJ2-2 TRBV2 ASRNRVTGELF
TRBJ1-1 TRBV6-5 ASSAGGNTEAF
TRBJ1-1 TRBV18 ASSNQGNTEAF
TRBJ2-7 TRBV6-6 ASSYVLAGAYEQY
TRBJ2-1 TRBV6-5 ASRPAQGSYNEQF
TRBJ2-2 TRBV7-2 ASSPSGVTGELF
TRBJ1-2 TRBV7-3 ASSSLPGQGHGYT
TRBJ1-1 TRBV7-3 ASSFTGSMNTEAF
TRBJ1-3 TRBV28 ASSSGDPGNTIY
TRBJ2-4 TRBV5-6 ASSYRDRVSKNIQY
TRBJ2-1 TRBV12-5 ASGPPYNEQF
TRBJ2-1 TRBV4-3 ASSRQTSGIYNEQF
TRBJ2-7 TRBV19 ASGDYEQY
TRBJ2-7 TRBV27 ASSLGPSGNEQY
TRBJ2-1 TRBV11-2 ASSVPGLQNEQF
TRBJ2-7 TRBV9 ASSTHLGQNYEQY
TRBJ2-1 TRBV18 ASSLHGRTGSYNEQF
TRBJ1-1 TRBV6-4 ASSDDDRAEAF
TRBJ2-1 TRBV4-3 ASSQEAAGLSYNEQF
TRBJ2-3 TRBV12-5 ASGSAGTATDTQY
TRBJ1-5 TRBV27 ASSLSGRGNQPQH
TRBJ2-5 TRBV25-1 ASSEMAGGGETQY
TRBJ2-7 TRBV7-2 ASSSIVSGRARNEQY
TRBJ2-3 TRBV5-4 ASSLSGRTDTQY
TRBJ1-2 TRBV19 ASVDGNYGYT
TRBJ2-2 TRBV5-1 ASSVNLGAGELF
TRBJ2-3 TRBV4-2 ASSQVGAQNTDTQY